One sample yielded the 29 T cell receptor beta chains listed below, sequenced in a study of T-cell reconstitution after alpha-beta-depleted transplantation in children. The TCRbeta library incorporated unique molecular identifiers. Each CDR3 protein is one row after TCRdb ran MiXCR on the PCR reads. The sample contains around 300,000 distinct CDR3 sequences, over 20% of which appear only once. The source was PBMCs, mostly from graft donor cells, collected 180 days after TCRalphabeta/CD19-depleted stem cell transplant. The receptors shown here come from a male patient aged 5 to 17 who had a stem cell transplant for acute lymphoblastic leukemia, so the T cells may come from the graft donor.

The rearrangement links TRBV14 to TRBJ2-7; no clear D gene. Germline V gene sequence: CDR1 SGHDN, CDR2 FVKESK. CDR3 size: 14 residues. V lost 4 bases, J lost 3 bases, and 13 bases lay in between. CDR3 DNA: TGTGCCAGCAGCCGATCGGCAGGATTCTACGAGCAGTACTTC. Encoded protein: CASSRSAGFYEQYF.

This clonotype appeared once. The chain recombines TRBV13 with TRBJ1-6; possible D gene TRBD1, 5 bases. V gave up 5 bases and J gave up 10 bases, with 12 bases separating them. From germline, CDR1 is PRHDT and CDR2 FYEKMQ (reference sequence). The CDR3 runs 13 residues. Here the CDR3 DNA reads TGTGCCAGCAGCCCCAATCGGGGGTCACCCCTCCACTTT. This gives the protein CASSPNRGSPLHF.

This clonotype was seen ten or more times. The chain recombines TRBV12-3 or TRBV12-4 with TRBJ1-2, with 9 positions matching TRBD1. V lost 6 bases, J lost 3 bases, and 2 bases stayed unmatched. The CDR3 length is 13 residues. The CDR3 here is CASSWDRDYGYTF. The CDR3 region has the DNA TGTGCCAGCAGCTGGGACAGGGACTATGGCTACACCTTC.

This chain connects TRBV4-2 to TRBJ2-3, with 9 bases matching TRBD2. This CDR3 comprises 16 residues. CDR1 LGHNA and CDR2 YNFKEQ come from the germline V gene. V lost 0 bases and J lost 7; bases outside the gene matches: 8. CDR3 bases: TGTGCCAGCAGCCAAGATCTTAGCGGGAGATCCTATACGCAGTATTTT. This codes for CASSQDLSGRSYTQYF.

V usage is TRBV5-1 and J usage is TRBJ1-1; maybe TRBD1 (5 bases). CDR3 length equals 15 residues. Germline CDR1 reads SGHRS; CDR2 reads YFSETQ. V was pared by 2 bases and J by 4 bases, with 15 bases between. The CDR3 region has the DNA TGCGCCAGCAGCTTCCTCGGGGCCCGAGGCACTGAAGCTTTCTTT. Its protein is CASSFLGARGTEAFF.

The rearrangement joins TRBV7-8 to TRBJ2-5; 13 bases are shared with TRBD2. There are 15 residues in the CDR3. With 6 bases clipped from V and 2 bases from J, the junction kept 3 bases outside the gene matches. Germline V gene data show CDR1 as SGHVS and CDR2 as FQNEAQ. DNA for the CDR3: TGTGCCAGCAGTGGACTAGCGGGAGAGCAAGAGACCCAGTACTTC. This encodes CASSGLAGEQETQYF. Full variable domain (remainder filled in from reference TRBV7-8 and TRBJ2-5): GAGVSQSPRYKVAKRGQDVALRCDPISGHVSLFWYQQALGQGPEFLTYFQNEAQLDKSGLPSDRFFAERPEGSVSTLKIQRTQQEDSAVYLCASSGLAGEQETQYFGPGTRLLVL.

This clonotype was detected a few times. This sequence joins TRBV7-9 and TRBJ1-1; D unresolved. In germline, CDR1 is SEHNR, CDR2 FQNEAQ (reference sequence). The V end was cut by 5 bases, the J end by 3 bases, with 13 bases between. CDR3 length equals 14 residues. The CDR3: CASSLNRGDTEAFF. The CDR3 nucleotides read TGTGCCAGCAGCCTTAACCGCGGGGACACTGAAGCTTTCTTT.

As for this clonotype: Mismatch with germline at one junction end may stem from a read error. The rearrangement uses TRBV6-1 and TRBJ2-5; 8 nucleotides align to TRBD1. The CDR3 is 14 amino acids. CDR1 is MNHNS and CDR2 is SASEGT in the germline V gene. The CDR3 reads CASTWTGSQETQSF. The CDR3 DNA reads TGTGCCAGCACATGGACAGGGAGCCAAGAGACCCAGTCCTTC.

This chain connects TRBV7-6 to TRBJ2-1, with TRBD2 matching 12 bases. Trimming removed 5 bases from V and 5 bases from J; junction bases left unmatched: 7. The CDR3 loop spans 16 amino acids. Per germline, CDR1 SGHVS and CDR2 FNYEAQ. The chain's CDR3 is CASSKRLAGVNNEQFF. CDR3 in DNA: TGTGCCAGCAGCAAACGACTAGCGGGAGTTAACAATGAGCAGTTCTTC.

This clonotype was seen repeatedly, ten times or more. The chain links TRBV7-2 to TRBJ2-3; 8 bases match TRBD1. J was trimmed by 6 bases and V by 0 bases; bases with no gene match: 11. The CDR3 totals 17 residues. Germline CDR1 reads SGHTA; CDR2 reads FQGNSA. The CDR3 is CASSLAYSGQGLDTQYF. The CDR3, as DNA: TGTGCCAGCAGCTTAGCGTACTCCGGACAGGGTCTGGATACGCAGTATTTT.

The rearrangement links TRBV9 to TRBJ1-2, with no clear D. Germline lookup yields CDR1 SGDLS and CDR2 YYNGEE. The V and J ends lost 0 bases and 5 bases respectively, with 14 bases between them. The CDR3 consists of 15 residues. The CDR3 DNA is TGTGCCAGCAGCGTAGAAGGAGCAGCCCGGTATGGCTACACCTTC. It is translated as CASSVEGAARYGYTF.

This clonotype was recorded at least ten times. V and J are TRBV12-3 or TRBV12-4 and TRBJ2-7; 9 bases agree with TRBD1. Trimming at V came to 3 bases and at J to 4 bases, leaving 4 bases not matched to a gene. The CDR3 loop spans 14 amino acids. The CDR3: CASSFDRGSYEQYF. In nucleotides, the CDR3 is TGTGCCAGCAGTTTCGACAGGGGGAGTTACGAGCAGTACTTC.

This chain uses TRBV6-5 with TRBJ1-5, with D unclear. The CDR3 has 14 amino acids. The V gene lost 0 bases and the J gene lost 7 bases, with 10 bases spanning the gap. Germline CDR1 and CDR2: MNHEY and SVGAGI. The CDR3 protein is CASSYSPVMQPQHF. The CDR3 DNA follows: TGTGCCAGCAGTTACTCCCCTGTCATGCAGCCCCAGCATTTT.

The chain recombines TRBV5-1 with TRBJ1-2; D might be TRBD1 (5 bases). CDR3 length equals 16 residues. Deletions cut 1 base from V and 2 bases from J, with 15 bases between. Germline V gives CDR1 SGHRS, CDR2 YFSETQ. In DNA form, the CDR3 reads TGCGCCAGCAGCTTGCTTTCAGGGAACGGGAACTATGGCTACACCTTC. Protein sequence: CASSLLSGNGNYGYTF.

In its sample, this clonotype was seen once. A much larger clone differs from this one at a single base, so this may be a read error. The CDR3 here is CAISHRDRPYEQHF. In DNA, the CDR3 is TGTGCCATCAGCCACAGGGACAGGCCCTACGAGCAGCACTTC. This chain links TRBV10-3 with TRBJ2-7, with TRBD1 matching 8 bases. This CDR3 has 14 residues. Germline lookup yields CDR1 ENHRY and CDR2 SYGVKD.

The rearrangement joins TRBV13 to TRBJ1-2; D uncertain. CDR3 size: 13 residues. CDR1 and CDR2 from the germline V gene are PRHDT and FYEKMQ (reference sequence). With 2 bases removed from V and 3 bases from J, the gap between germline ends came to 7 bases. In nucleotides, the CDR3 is TGTGCCAGCAGCTTATCCCTTGACTATGGCTACACCTTC. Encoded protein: CASSLSLDYGYTF.

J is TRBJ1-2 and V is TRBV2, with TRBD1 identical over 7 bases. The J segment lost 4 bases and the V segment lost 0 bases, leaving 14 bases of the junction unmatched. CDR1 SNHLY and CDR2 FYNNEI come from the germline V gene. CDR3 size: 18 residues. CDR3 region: CASSEARDSHRLFYGYTF. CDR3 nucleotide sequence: TGTGCCAGCAGTGAAGCTCGGGACAGCCACCGCCTCTTCTATGGCTACACCTTC. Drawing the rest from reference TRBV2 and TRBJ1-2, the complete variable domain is EPEVTQTPSHQVTQMGQEVILRCVPISNHLYFYWYRQILGQKVEFLVSFYNNEISEKSEIFDDQFSVERPDGSNFTLKIRSTKLEDSAMYFCASSEARDSHRLFYGYTFGSGTRLTVV.

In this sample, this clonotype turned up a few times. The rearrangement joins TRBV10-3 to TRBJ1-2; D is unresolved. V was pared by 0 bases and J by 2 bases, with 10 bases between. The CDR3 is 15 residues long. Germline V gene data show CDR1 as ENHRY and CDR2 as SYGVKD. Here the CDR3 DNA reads TGTGCCATCAGTGAGTCGCGGAAGATGAACTATGGCTACACCTTC. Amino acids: CAISESRKMNYGYTF.

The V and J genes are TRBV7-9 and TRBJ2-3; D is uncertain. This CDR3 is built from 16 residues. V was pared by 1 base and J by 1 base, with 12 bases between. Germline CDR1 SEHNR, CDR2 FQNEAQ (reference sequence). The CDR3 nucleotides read TGTGCCAGCAGCTTAGGTTTAAGTGCGGGCACAGATACGCAGTATTTT. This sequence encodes CASSLGLSAGTDTQYF.

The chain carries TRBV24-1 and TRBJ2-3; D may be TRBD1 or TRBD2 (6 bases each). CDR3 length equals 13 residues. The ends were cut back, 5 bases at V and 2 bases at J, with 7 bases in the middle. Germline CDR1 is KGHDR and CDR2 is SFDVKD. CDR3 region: CATSGGATDTQYF. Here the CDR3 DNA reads TGTGCCACCAGTGGGGGGGCCACAGATACGCAGTATTTT.

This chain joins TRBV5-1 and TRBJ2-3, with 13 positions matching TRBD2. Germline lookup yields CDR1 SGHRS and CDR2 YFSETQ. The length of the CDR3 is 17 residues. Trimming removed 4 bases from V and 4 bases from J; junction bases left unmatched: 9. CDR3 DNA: TGCGCCAGCAGCATTCCACTAGCGGGAGGGCCCCCAGATACGCAGTATTTT. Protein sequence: CASSIPLAGGPPDTQYF.

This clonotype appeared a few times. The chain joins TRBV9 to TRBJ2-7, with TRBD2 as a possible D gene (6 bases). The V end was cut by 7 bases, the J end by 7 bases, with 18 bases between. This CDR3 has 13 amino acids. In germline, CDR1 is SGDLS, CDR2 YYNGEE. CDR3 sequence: CASQPGVFGEQYF. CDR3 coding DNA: TGTGCCAGCCAACCGGGGGTATTTGGGGAGCAGTACTTC.

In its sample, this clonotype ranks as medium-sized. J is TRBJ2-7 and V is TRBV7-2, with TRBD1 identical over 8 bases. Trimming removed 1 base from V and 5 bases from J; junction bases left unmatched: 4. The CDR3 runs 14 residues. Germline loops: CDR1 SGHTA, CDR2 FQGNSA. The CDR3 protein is CASSLGQGYNEQYF. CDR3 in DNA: TGTGCCAGCAGCTTAGGACAGGGGTACAACGAGCAGTACTTC.

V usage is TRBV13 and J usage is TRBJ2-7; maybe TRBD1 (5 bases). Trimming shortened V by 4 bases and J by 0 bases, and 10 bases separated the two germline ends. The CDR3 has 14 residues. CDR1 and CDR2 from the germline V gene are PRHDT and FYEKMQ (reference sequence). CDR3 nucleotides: TGTGCCAGCAGCTCTACCGGACACTCCTACGAGCAGTACTTC. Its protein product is CASSSTGHSYEQYF. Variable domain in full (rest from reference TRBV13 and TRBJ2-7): AAGVIQSPRHLIKEKRETATLKCYPIPRHDTVYWYQQGPGQDPQFLISFYEKMQSDKGSIPDRFSAQQFSDYHSELNMSSLELGDSALYFCASSSTGHSYEQYFGPGTRLTVT.

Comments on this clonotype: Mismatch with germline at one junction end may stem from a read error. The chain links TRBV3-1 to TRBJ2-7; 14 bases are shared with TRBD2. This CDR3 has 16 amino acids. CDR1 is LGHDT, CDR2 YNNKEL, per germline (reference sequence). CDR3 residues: CACSHGTSGSSHEQYF. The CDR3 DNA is TGTGCCTGCAGCCACGGGACTAGCGGGAGTAGCCACGAGCAGTACTTC.

CDR3 region: CASSRTSGGYNEQFF. CDR3 coding DNA: TGTGCCAGCAGCCGTACTAGCGGGGGTTACAATGAGCAGTTCTTC. The rearrangement joins TRBV12-3 or TRBV12-4 to TRBJ2-1; 11 bases are a match to TRBD2. V gave up 6 bases and J gave up 4 bases; unmatched junction bases: 5. The CDR3 length is 15 residues.

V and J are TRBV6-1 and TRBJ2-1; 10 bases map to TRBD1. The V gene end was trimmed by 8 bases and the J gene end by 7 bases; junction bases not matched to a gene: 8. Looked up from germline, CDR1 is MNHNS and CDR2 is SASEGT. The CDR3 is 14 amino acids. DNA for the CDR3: TGTGCCAGCGGTACCGGGACAGGGGTAAATGAGCAGTTCTTC. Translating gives CASGTGTGVNEQFF.

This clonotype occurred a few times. CDR3 in DNA: TGCGCCAGCAGCCCGGAAGGGACAGGGACAGGAGAGACCCAGTACTTC. Protein product: CASSPEGTGTGETQYF. The chain joins TRBV5-1 to TRBJ2-5; 9 nucleotides match TRBD1. The length of the CDR3 is 16 residues. Germline trimming cut 4 bases from V and 4 bases from J; bases unmatched to any gene: 11. Per germline, CDR1 SGHRS and CDR2 YFSETQ.

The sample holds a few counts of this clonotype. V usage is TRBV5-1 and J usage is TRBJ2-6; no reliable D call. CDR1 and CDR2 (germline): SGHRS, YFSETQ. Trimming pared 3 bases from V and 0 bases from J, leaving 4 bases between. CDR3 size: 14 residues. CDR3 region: CASSWGSGANVLTF. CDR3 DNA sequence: TGCGCCAGCAGCTGGGGCTCTGGGGCCAACGTCCTGACTTTC.